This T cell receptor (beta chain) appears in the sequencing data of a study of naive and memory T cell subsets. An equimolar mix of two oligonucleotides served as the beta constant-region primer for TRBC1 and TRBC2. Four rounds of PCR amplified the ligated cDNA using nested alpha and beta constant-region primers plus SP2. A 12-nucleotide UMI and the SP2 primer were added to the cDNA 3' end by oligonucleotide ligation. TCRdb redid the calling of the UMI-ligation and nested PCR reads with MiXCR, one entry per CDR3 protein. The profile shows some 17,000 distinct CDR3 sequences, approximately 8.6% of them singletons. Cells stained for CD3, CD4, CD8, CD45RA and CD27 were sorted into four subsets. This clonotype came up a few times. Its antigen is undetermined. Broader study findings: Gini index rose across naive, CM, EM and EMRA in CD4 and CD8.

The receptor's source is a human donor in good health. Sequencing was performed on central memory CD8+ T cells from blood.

DNA of the CDR3: TGCGCCAGCAGCCCGGCAGGGGCCTCCTACAATGAGCAGTTCTTC. This gives the protein CASSPAGASYNEQFF. This chain joins TRBV5-1 and TRBJ2-1; D is possibly TRBD1 (6 bases). The CDR3 is 15 residues long. V was trimmed by 4 bases and J by 0 bases, leaving 11 bases between them. CDR1 is SGHRS and CDR2 is YFSETQ in the germline V gene.